This T cell receptor beta chain was found in a study of blood T cell repertoires in COVID-19. At the level of the study: Sources were T cells, B-cell-depleted T cells, or PBMCs; the material itself was cDNA or gDNA.

Some clones are missing from TCRdb's copy, which holds only in-frame ones; the method was immunoSEQ multiplex PCR. The data contain approximately 190,000 clones, 82% of them singletons. In germline, CDR1 is SNHLY, CDR2 FYNNEI. V shed 3 bases and J shed 0 bases, with 3 bases lying between them. There are 14 residues in the CDR3. What was sequenced was peripheral blood. The chain uses TRBV2 and TRBJ2-6; D remains unclear. This TCR came from an older woman with COVID-19, enrolled during active disease. CDR3 DNA: TGTGCCAGCAGTGAGAGCTCTGGGGCCAACGTCCTGACTTTC. This gives the protein CASSESSGANVLTF.